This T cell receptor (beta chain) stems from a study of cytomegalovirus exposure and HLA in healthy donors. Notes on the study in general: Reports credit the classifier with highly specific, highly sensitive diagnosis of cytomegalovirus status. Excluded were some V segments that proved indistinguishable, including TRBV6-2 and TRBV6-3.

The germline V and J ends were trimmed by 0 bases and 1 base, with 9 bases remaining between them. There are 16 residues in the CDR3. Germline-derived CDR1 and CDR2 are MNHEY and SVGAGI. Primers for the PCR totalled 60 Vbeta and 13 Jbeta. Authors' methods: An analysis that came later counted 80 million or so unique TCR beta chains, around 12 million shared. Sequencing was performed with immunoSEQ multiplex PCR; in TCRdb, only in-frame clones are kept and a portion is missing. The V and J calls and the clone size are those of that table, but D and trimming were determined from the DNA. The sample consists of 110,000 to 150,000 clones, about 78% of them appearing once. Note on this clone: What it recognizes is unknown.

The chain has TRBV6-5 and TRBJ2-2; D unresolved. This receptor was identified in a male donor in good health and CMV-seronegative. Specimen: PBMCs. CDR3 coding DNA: TGTGCCAGCAGTTACTCGGCACCCATGAACACCGGGGAGCTGTTTTTT. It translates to CASSYSAPMNTGELFF.